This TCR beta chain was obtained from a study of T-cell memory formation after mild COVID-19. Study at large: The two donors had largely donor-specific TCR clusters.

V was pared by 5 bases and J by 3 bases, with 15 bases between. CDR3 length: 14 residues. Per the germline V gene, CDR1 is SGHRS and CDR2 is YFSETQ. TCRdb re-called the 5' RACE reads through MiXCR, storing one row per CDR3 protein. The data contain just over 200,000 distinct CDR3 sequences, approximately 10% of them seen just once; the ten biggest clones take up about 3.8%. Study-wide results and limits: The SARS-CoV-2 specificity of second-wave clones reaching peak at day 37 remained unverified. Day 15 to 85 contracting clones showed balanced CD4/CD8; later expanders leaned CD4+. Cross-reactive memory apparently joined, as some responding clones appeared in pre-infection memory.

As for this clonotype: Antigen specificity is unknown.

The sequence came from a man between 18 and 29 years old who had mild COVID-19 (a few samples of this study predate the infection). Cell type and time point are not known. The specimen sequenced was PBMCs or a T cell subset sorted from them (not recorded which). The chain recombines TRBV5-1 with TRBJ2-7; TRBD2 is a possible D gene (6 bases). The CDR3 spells CASRFLRGGYEQYF. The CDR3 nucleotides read TGCGCCAGCAGATTTTTGCGGGGCGGCTACGAGCAGTACTTC.